This T cell receptor beta chain was identified in a study of regulatory T cells in long-lasting Graves disease. The CDR3 runs to 15 residues. Germline V gene sequence: CDR1 DFQATT, CDR2 SNEGSKA (reference sequence). The TCR beta library used iRepertoire HTBI primers with Arm-PCR amplification of CDR3. TCRdb ran MiXCR on the multiplex PCR reads and lists one entry per CDR3 protein. This sample has around 470,000 distinct CDR3 sequences, with approximately 14% found just once. Sample time point: newly diagnosed GD, antithyroid drugs for less than 3 months. Preparation of the TCR library used RNA extracted from PBMCs. In this cohort, patients came from an endocrinology department located in Xi'an, China. These same data were also listed under a study on T cells in Graves' hyperthyroidism and ophthalmopathy. This second study says: In patients aged 18 to 65, hyperthyroidism was newly diagnosed, with duration under 2 months. Ophthalmopathy and stable hyperthyroidism were told apart by a 13 V-J model.

The input for sequencing was peripheral blood mononuclear cells (PBMCs), taken at new diagnosis, from a patient treated with antithyroid drugs. This chain joins TRBV20-1 and TRBJ2-5; TRBD2 aligns across 15 bases. This sequence was found in a woman in her forties or fifties with Graves disease. The CDR3 protein is CSEERTSGRGETQYF. The CDR3 nucleotides are TGCAGCGAAGAACGGACTAGCGGGAGGGGAGAGACCCAGTACTTC.